The 3 T cell receptor beta chains below come from one sample, sequenced in a study of shared clonotypes between healthy human individuals. Assay: immunoSEQ multiplex PCR; the TCRdb copy retains only in-frame clones and omits some. The sample consists of 950,000 to 1,100,000 clones, approximately 78% of them appearing once. Sequencing was performed on memory CD4+ T cells from PBMCs. Subset in this sample: CD45RA-negative fraction. These receptors originate from a man younger than 35 in good health. Some clones in this sample may be carry-over from other donors' samples.

The gene calls are TRBV18 and TRBJ1-2; D is unclear. V lost 2 bases, J lost 4 bases, and 14 bases lay in between. Looked up from germline, CDR1 is KGHSH and CDR2 is LQKENI. CDR3 length: 15 residues. The CDR3, as DNA: TGTGCCAGCTCACCATCCGAAGGGTTGACCTATGGCTACACCTTC. Translating it yields CASSPSEGLTYGYTF. Full variable domain (missing parts from reference TRBV18 and TRBJ1-2): NAGVMQNPRHLVRRRGQEARLRCSPMKGHSHVYWYRQLPEEGLKFMVYLQKENIIDESGMPKERFSAEFPKEGPSILRIQQVVRGDSAAYFCASSPSEGLTYGYTFGSGTRLTVV.

This chain joins TRBV5-5 and TRBJ1-3, with D uncertain. The CDR3 runs 16 residues. V was cut by 1 base and J by 0 bases, with 11 bases left in between. Germline V lookup: CDR1 SGHKS, CDR2 YYEKEE (reference sequence). CDR3 in amino acids: CASSLLPRNSGNTIYF. The CDR3 DNA follows: TGTGCCAGCAGCTTGTTACCCAGAAACTCTGGAAACACCATATATTTT.

The chain couples TRBV28 to TRBJ1-1, with unresolved D. V gave up 3 bases and J gave up 8 bases, with 13 bases separating them. This CDR3 spans 13 amino acids. Germline V gives CDR1 MDHEN, CDR2 SYDVKM. The CDR3 reads CASSFQFRSEAFF. Here the CDR3 DNA reads TGTGCCAGCAGTTTTCAGTTTCGGTCAGAAGCTTTCTTT. Complete variable domain (other parts from reference TRBV28 and TRBJ1-1): DVKVTQSSRYLVKRTGEKVFLECVQDMDHENMFWYRQDPGLGLRLIYFSYDVKMKEKGDIPEGYSVSREKKERFSLILESASTNQTSMYLCASSFQFRSEAFFGQGTRLTVV.